These 21 T cell receptor beta chains were all obtained from the same sample, sequenced in a study of T cell responses to AZD1222 COVID-19 vaccine listed by TCRdb under 2021. The intended sense of this specimen's time point label: baseline before first vaccination. The library was obtained by the immunoSEQ multiplex PCR assay. TCRdb's version of the immuneACCESS table is confined to in-frame rearrangements and falls short of the full clone set. An unresolved V gene accounts for under half of the shortfall where checked; the remainder is of unknown origin. The table for this sample lists 110,000 or so clones; approximately 91% of them were counted only once. The top ten clones comprise about a sixth of the sample. Sequences were derived from peripheral blood, sampled on day 0 of AZD1222 vaccination. These receptors were obtained from an adult in good health.

This clone was counted once. The genes are TRBV5-1 and TRBJ2-7; 9 nucleotides match TRBD2. Per germline, CDR1 SGHRS and CDR2 YFSETQ. J gave up 2 bases and V 0 bases, and 9 bases lay outside the gene matches. There are 17 residues in the CDR3. Written as DNA, the CDR3 is TGCGCCAGCAGCTTGGATCGCGGGGGGGTGGCCACCTACGAGCAGTACTTC. Protein: CASSLDRGGVATYEQYF.

This clone was seen a handful of times. This chain links TRBV28 with TRBJ1-3; TRBD1 might be the D (5 bases). The V gene's germline CDR1 is MDHEN and CDR2 SYDVKM. The V and J ends lost 5 bases and 5 bases respectively, with 16 bases between them. The CDR3 spans 15 residues. CDR3 in amino acids: CASSPTGVGRNTIYF. The CDR3 DNA sequence: TGTGCCAGCAGTCCCACGGGGGTTGGGAGAAACACCATATATTTT.

This clone was seen once. This chain connects TRBV7-6 to TRBJ2-1; D is unclear. Germline CDR1 and CDR2: SGHVS and FNYEAQ. There are 14 residues in the CDR3. The ends were cut back, 8 bases at V and 0 bases at J, with 11 bases in the middle. The CDR3: CASGRLSSYNEQFF. CDR3 nucleotide sequence: TGTGCCAGCGGTAGACTCAGCTCCTACAATGAGCAGTTCTTC.

The V gene is TRBV5-1, the J gene TRBJ2-1; weak D call: TRBD2 (6 bases). Deletions cut 4 bases from V and 0 bases from J, with 17 bases between. Germline V gene data show CDR1 as SGHRS and CDR2 as YFSETQ. This CDR3 has 17 residues. The DNA for the CDR3 is TGCGCCAGCAGCCCCGTCCCCTTCGGGAGCTCCTACAATGAGCAGTTCTTC. Amino acids: CASSPVPFGSSYNEQFF.

In this sample, this clone turned up once. The chain employs TRBV15 and TRBJ2-5; 9 nucleotides match TRBD2. Per the germline V gene, CDR1 is LNHNV and CDR2 is YYDKDF (reference sequence). Losses at the gene ends were 3 bases for V and 4 bases for J; bases not matched to a gene: 6. CDR3 length equals 15 residues. CDR3 DNA: TGTGCCACCAGCAGGCCGGGACTAGCTATAGAGACCCAGTACTTC. Translated, it gives CATSRPGLAIETQYF.

This chain links TRBV19 with TRBJ1-1; 11 bases map to TRBD1. CDR1 LNHDA and CDR2 SQIVND come from the germline V gene (reference sequence). V lost 4 bases and J lost 5; bases outside the gene matches: 6. This CDR3 comprises 15 residues. This CDR3 reads CASSTRTGGATEAFF. CDR3 coding DNA: TGTGCCAGTAGTACCCGGACAGGGGGCGCTACTGAAGCTTTCTTT. The full variable domain, in which reference TRBV19 and TRBJ1-1 provide the parts outside the CDR3, is DGGITQSPKYLFRKEGQNVTLSCEQNLNHDAMYWYRQDPGQGLRLIYYSQIVNDFQKGDIAEGYSVSREKKESFPLTVTSAQKNPTAFYLCASSTRTGGATEAFFGQGTRLTVV.

This chain links TRBV16 with TRBJ2-7, with D possibly being TRBD1 (6 bases). CDR1 is KGHSY and CDR2 is FQNENV in the germline V gene. There are 16 residues in the CDR3. V lost 2 bases and J lost 3, with 17 bases in between. CDR3 coding DNA: TGTGCCAGCAGCCAACGCCTTGGACAGCTTATCTACGAGCAGTACTTC. Its protein is CASSQRLGQLIYEQYF.

DNA for the CDR3: TGTGCCCGCGGGGGGTGGGGCTGGGGGGCGGGGGAGCTGTTTTTT. It specifies CARGGWGWGAGELFF. The V and J genes are TRBV27 and TRBJ2-2, with 8 positions matching TRBD2. Germline CDR1 reads MNHEY; CDR2 reads SMNVEV (reference sequence). V lost 11 bases, J lost 8 bases, and 16 bases stayed unmatched. This CDR3 region has 15 residues.

The V call is TRBV11-2, the J call TRBJ2-2, with a weak D call TRBD1 (7 bases). This CDR3 has 15 residues. Germline CDR1 SGHAT, CDR2 FQNNGV. Trimming stripped 2 bases from V and 4 bases from J, with 11 bases between. The CDR3 sequence: CASSLSQGGTGELFF. CDR3 nucleotides: TGTGCCAGCAGCTTAAGTCAGGGGGGCACCGGGGAGCTGTTTTTT.

This chain links TRBV18 with TRBJ2-7; the D call may be TRBD1 or TRBD2 (6 bases each). Trimming left V 1 base short and J 4 bases short, with 14 bases between. The germline gives CDR1 KGHSH, CDR2 LQKENI. The CDR3 has 15 amino acids. The DNA for the CDR3 is TGTGCCAGCTCACCACTTTCGGGGGCCGCTTACGAGCAGTACTTC. Translating gives CASSPLSGAAYEQYF.

The chain links TRBV11-3 to TRBJ1-2, with 8 nucleotides matching TRBD1. The V gene end was trimmed by 2 bases and the J gene end by 4 bases; junction bases not matched to a gene: 12. The CDR3 consists of 17 residues. Per germline, CDR1 SGHNT and CDR2 YENEEA. The CDR3 nucleotides read TGTGCCAGCAGCTTAACTGGCTTCAGGGGGCGCATCTATGGCTACACCTTC. This gives the protein CASSLTGFRGRIYGYTF.

The CDR3 nucleotides read TGTGCCAGCAGCGTAGTTCCAGGGGGCGATTCACCCCTCCACTTT. This gives the protein CASSVVPGGDSPLHF. The chain has TRBV9 and TRBJ1-6; TRBD1 matches at 8 bases. The V and J ends lost 0 bases and 8 bases, in that order; junction bases with no gene match: 4. The V gene's germline CDR1 is SGDLS and CDR2 YYNGEE. The CDR3 is 15 residues long.

The rearrangement uses TRBV5-1 and TRBJ1-1; no clear D gene. This CDR3 region has 14 residues. The ends were cut back, 8 bases at V and 1 base at J, with 15 bases in the middle. Germline CDR1 reads SGHRS; CDR2 reads YFSETQ. CDR3 loop: CASYSDLKNTEAFF. The DNA for the CDR3 is TGCGCCAGTTATTCGGATCTAAAGAACACTGAAGCTTTCTTT. Based on the CDR3 plus reference TRBV5-1 and TRBJ1-1, the full variable domain is KAGVTQTPRYLIKTRGQQVTLSCSPISGHRSVSWYQQTPGQGLQFLFEYFSETQRNKGNFPGRFSGRQFSNSRSEMNVSTLELGDSALYLCASYSDLKNTEAFFGQGTRLTVV.

V gene TRBV10-2 combines with J gene TRBJ2-7, with TRBD2 matching 8 bases. The J segment lost 7 bases and the V segment lost 4 bases, leaving 9 bases of the junction unmatched. Germline assignment: CDR1 WSHSY and CDR2 SAAADI. This CDR3 has 14 residues. The CDR3 loop reads CASSGSGLVREQYV. Here the CDR3 DNA reads TGCGCCAGCAGTGGGTCGGGACTAGTCCGTGAGCAGTACGTC.

The chain recombines TRBV9 with TRBJ2-1; TRBD2 agrees at 12 bases. CDR1 SGDLS and CDR2 YYNGEE come from the germline V gene. This CDR3 contains 18 residues. Trimming took 0 bases from V and 4 from J; bases not matched to a gene: 8. The CDR3 protein is CASSVGSLAGGLYNEQFF. Here the CDR3 DNA reads TGTGCCAGCAGCGTAGGCTCCCTAGCGGGAGGGTTATACAATGAGCAGTTCTTC.

As DNA, the CDR3 is TGTGCCAGTAGTATACCTAGCGGGGGCGCTAGCACAGATACGCAGTATTTT. Residues: CASSIPSGGASTDTQYF. The rearrangement links TRBV19 to TRBJ2-3; TRBD2 matches 10 bases. Looked up from germline, CDR1 is LNHDA and CDR2 is SQIVND (reference sequence). The V and J ends lost 2 bases and 0 bases, in that order; junction bases with no gene match: 5. The CDR3 is 17 residues long.

The chain combines TRBV7-9 with TRBJ1-5; D is unresolved. Germline CDR1 is SEHNR and CDR2 is FQNEAQ (reference sequence). The CDR3 extends over 13 amino acids. Trimming removed 7 bases from V and 2 bases from J, with 9 bases in between. CDR3 sequence reads: CASTREGNQPQHF. CDR3 bases: TGTGCCAGCACCCGGGAGGGCAATCAGCCCCAGCATTTT.

The chain recombines TRBV9 with TRBJ1-3; D gene uncertain. This CDR3 contains 13 residues. Trimming took 0 bases from V and 4 from J, leaving 5 bases between them. CDR1 is SGDLS, CDR2 YYNGEE, per germline. CDR3 loop: CASSVGPGNTIYF. The CDR3 DNA sequence: TGTGCCAGCAGCGTAGGGCCGGGAAACACCATATATTTT.

V and J are TRBV7-3 and TRBJ2-1; 9 positions match TRBD2. The CDR3 contains 13 residues. The germline V gene has CDR1 SGHTA and CDR2 FQGTGA. J was trimmed by 10 bases and V by 2 bases; bases with no gene match: 3. For the CDR3, the DNA is TGTGCCAGCAGCTTACTGCGGGGGGGCGAGCAGTTCTTC. Residues: CASSLLRGGEQFF.

The V gene is TRBV19, the J gene TRBJ2-5; 10 nucleotides line up with TRBD1. CDR1 LNHDA and CDR2 SQIVND come from the germline V gene (reference sequence). CDR3 length: 14 amino acids. V was clipped by 4 bases and J by 1 base; unmatched bases: 0. This chain's CDR3 is CASSRTGGQETQYF. The CDR3 nucleotides read TGTGCCAGTAGTAGGACAGGGGGCCAAGAGACCCAGTACTTC.

This rearrangement joins TRBV7-2 to TRBJ1-1; no firm D call. Trimming removed 5 bases at V and 1 base at J, with 11 bases between. This CDR3 comprises 14 residues. Germline assignment: CDR1 SGHTA and CDR2 FQGNSA. DNA of the CDR3: TGTGCCAGCAGCGTGGGTCCCCAGAACACTGAAGCTTTCTTT. Translated, it gives CASSVGPQNTEAFF.